A selection of T cell receptor beta chains follows, all from one sample in a study of shared clonotypes between healthy human individuals. The assay was immunoSEQ multiplex PCR, and TCRdb's table has in-frame clones only and misses some. The table lists about 2.2 million clones, over 85% of them singletons, with approximately 1.7% in the top ten. Sequenced sample: naive CD8+ T cells from PBMCs. All receptors derive from a man younger than 30 in good health. Some clones in this sample may be carry-over from other donors' samples. Each CDR3 is given with its conserved first and last residue. A D gene is named only where the DNA matches it firmly. Not all rows give a size; the values are once, few, many and, for expanded clones, a class.

TRBV27	NA	TRBJ1-5	NA	TGTGCCAGCAGCGGAAGCCCGGATCAGCCCCAGCATTTT	CASSGSPDQPQHF
TRBV4-2	NA	TRBJ2-7	TRBD2	TGTGCCAGCAGCCCGGTCCCCCGCGGGAGGGGAAACGAGCAGCACTTC	CASSPVPRGRGNEQHF
TRBV27	NA	TRBJ2-7	TRBD1	TGTGCCAGCAGTTCTGTAGGGACAGGCGCATACGAGCAGTACTTC	CASSSVGTGAYEQYF
TRBV27	NA	TRBJ2-1	TRBD2	TGTGCCAGCACCCCCATCGGTAGCGGGAGAGGGATGGTGAATGAGCAGTTCTTC	CASTPIGSGRGMVNEQFF
TRBV12-2	NA	TRBJ2-7	NA	TGTGCAAGTCGCTTAGATATGGCTAGCGGGATTAAAGCCTACGAGCAGTACTTC	CASRLDMASGIKAYEQYF
TRBV2	NA	TRBJ1-1	TRBD1	TGTGCCAGCAGGAGGGGACAGGGGGATGTGAACACTGAAGCTTTCTTT	CASRRGQGDVNTEAFF
TRBV4-1	once	TRBJ2-7	NA	TGCGCCAGCAGCCAAGAATCCGTCCCGACCTACGAGCAGTACTTC	CASSQESVPTYEQYF
TRBV6-1	NA	TRBJ1-5	NA	TGTGCCAGCAGTGTACATTTTAGGGAGTTACATCAGCCCCAGCATTTT	CASSVHFRELHQPQHF
TRBV19	NA	TRBJ2-3	NA	TGTGCCAGTACCGGTCTCGGAATTACGCAGTATTTT	CASTGLGITQYF
TRBV7-3	NA	TRBJ1-2	NA	TGTGCCAGCAGCTTAACCTCAAGTACTGTCGATGGCTACACCTTC	CASSLTSSTVDGYTF
TRBV2	NA	TRBJ2-3	NA	TGTGCCAGCAGTTGGACTAAAATGACAGATACGCAGTATTTT	CASSWTKMTDTQYF
TRBV7-9	few	TRBJ1-4	NA	TGTGCCAGCAGCACGGACAGTGCTGATGAAAAACTGTTTTTT	CASSTDSADEKLFF
TRBV14	NA	TRBJ2-7	TRBD1	TGTGCCAGCAACGGACAGGGGCCCGGGGAGCAGTACTTC	CASNGQGPGEQYF
TRBV5-1	once	TRBJ2-1	NA	TGCGCCAGCAGCTCTGGACGGGGCTCCTACAATGAGCAGTTCTTC	CASSSGRGSYNEQFF
TRBV27	NA	TRBJ2-7	TRBD2	TGTGCCAGCAGTTTACGGTTTAGCGGGAGGTTCTACGAGCAGTACTTC	CASSLRFSGRFYEQYF
TRBV7-3	NA	TRBJ2-3	NA	TGTGCCAGCAGCACCGGTGGGGGGCGCAAAGATACGCAGTATTTT	CASSTGGGRKDTQYF
TRBV5-8	NA	TRBJ2-5	TRBD1	TGTGCCAGCAGCTTACAGGGGTGGGAAGAGACCCAGTACTTC	CASSLQGWEETQYF
TRBV5-4	NA	TRBJ2-7	NA	TGTGCCAGCAGCCCGGGAAAGGCAACCTACGAGCAGTACTTC	CASSPGKATYEQYF
TRBV5-1	NA	TRBJ2-1	NA	TGCGCCAGCAGCGCCACGGGTCTAGGGAAGAACAATGAGCAGTTCTTC	CASSATGLGKNNEQFF
TRBV7-9	NA	TRBJ2-5	NA	TGTGCCAGCAGCTTAAAGGTAGTGGAGACCCAGTACTTC	CASSLKVVETQYF
TRBV30	NA	TRBJ1-1	NA	TGTGCCTGGAGTCAAACTCGGGTCCTAGGGTTGAACACTGAAGCTTTCTTT	CAWSQTRVLGLNTEAFF
TRBV11-2	NA	TRBJ2-7	NA	TGTGCCAGCAGCTCCGGGTTACGGAGGACCTACGAGCAGTACTTC	CASSSGLRRTYEQYF
TRBV9	NA	TRBJ1-5	NA	TGTGCCAGCAGCGTAGTTGGGAATCAGCCCCAGCATTTT	CASSVVGNQPQHF
TRBV7-9	NA	TRBJ2-7	NA	TGTGCCAGCAGCTTAGGGCCAGGCGCCTCCTACGAGCAGTACTTC	CASSLGPGASYEQYF
TRBV27	NA	TRBJ2-7	NA	TGTGCCAGCAGCCCAAGGGCTAGCAGCTACGAGCAGTACTTC	CASSPRASSYEQYF
TRBV4-1	NA	TRBJ2-7	NA	TGCGCCAGCAGCCAAGACAGGGTCTCCTACGAGCAGTACTTC	CASSQDRVSYEQYF
TRBV5-1	NA	TRBJ2-3	NA	TGCGCCAGCAGTACGTGGGGAAGCACAGATACGCAGTATTTT	CASSTWGSTDTQYF
TRBV9	NA	TRBJ2-1	NA	TGTGCCAGCAGCAAACCCGGGGACAATGAGCAGTTCTTC	CASSKPGDNEQFF
TRBV7-9	NA	TRBJ1-2	TRBD1	TGTGCCAGCAGCCCCAACCGGGACAGATATGGCTACACCTTC	CASSPNRDRYGYTF
TRBV10-3	NA	TRBJ2-7	NA	TGTGCCATCAGTGATCGGCCGGTAAGCTCCTACGAGCAGTACTTC	CAISDRPVSSYEQYF
TRBV7-2	NA	TRBJ1-4	NA	TGTGCCAGCAGCTACACAGGAGTCTTTAATGAAAAACTGTTTTTT	CASSYTGVFNEKLFF
TRBV9	NA	TRBJ2-5	NA	TGTGCCAGCAGCGGGGGGACGCTAGGGGAGACCCAGTACTTC	CASSGGTLGETQYF
TRBV7-9	NA	TRBJ2-5	NA	TGTGCCAGCAGCTCCGGGGGGGACAGGAGCCCCGGGACCCAGTACTTC	CASSSGGDRSPGTQYF
TRBV15	NA	TRBJ1-1	NA	TGTGCCACCAGCAGAGATAGTGGTCCCTGGGCCCCTGAAGCTTTCTTT	CATSRDSGPWAPEAFF
TRBV29-1	NA	TRBJ2-7	TRBD1	TGCAGCGTGGCGGGACAGGGAGTCGGTATCTATGAGCAGTACTTC	CSVAGQGVGIYEQYF
TRBV19	NA	TRBJ1-5	NA	TGTGCCAGTAGTAGTACGGCTCAGCCCCAGCATTTT	CASSSTAQPQHF
TRBV27	NA	TRBJ1-1	TRBD1	TGTGCCAGCAGTTCTCGGACAGGGCTTGAAGCTTTCTTT	CASSSRTGLEAFF
TRBV19	few	TRBJ1-5	TRBD1	TGTGCCAGTAGTAGCCGACAGGGGTACCAGCCCCAGCATTTT	CASSSRQGYQPQHF
TRBV6-1	NA	TRBJ1-5	NA	TGTGCCAGCAGTGAAAGGGGGGGGTCACAGCCCCAGCATTTT	CASSERGGSQPQHF
TRBV5-4	NA	TRBJ2-7	NA	TGTGCCAGCAGCGGTCGGACGGGGTCCTACGAGCAGTACTTC	CASSGRTGSYEQYF
TRBV13	NA	TRBJ2-7	NA	TGTGCCAGCAGCCTAACAGGGCTCGGAAACGAGCAGTACTTC	CASSLTGLGNEQYF
TRBV7-9	NA	TRBJ1-2	TRBD1	TGTGCGTTCCGGAAGGGGGCAATACGGCAGGGCTACACCTTC	CAFRKGAIRQGYTF
TRBV7-9	NA	TRBJ2-1	TRBD2	TGTGCCAGCAGCTCCTCCGGACTAGCGGGAGGGGAGCAGTTCTTC	CASSSSGLAGGEQFF
TRBV28	NA	TRBJ2-7	TRBD2	TGTGCCAGCAGTTTAATAGCGGGAGGGCCGGGGGAGCAGTACTTC	CASSLIAGGPGEQYF
TRBV30	NA	TRBJ2-7	NA	TGTGCGTTGGAGCGGACTGACTCCTACGAGCAGTACTTC	CALERTDSYEQYF
TRBV27	NA	TRBJ2-2	NA	TGTGCCAGCAGTTTATCCCTCCTTGGGGCAGACCGAAACACCGGGGAGCTGTTTTTT	CASSLSLLGADRNTGELFF
TRBV14	NA	TRBJ2-5	NA	TGTGCCAGCAGCCAAGGAACAGGGTCGAAGACCCAGTACTTC	CASSQGTGSKTQYF
TRBV5-1	once	TRBJ2-5	TRBD2	TGCGCCAGCAGGGCCACTAGCGGCCAAGAGACCCAGTACTTC	CASRATSGQETQYF
TRBV29-1	NA	TRBJ2-3	NA	TGCAGCGTTGACGGCAGGGATACAGATACGCAGTATTTT	CSVDGRDTDTQYF
TRBV27	NA	TRBJ1-1	NA	TGTGCCAGCAGTTCGTCACAAATGAACACTGAAGCTTTCTTT	CASSSSQMNTEAFF
TRBV11-2	NA	TRBJ2-5	TRBD2	TGTGCCAGCAGCTTAGAACTAGCGGGAGCAGAGACCCAGTACTTC	CASSLELAGAETQYF
TRBV29-1	NA	TRBJ1-2	NA	TGCAGCGCCCAAGGGCGGGACGGCTACACCTTC	CSAQGRDGYTF
TRBV7-2	NA	TRBJ2-7	NA	TGTGCCAGCAGCCCTACCGGCGGGGTTGCCTACGAGCAGTACTTC	CASSPTGGVAYEQYF
TRBV4-2	NA	TRBJ1-1	NA	TGTGCCAGCAGCCAACGCAGCACTGAAGCTTTCTTT	CASSQRSTEAFF